One sample yielded the 10 T cell receptor beta chains listed below, sequenced in a study of blood T cell repertoires in COVID-19. This table comes from immunoSEQ multiplex PCR, and its TCRdb copy is limited to in-frame clones, with some not included. The table has about 270,000 clones, approximately 91% seen once. Sequenced material: peripheral blood. Receptors were obtained from a person between 18 and 35 years old with COVID-19, enrolled during active disease.

The chain carries TRBV5-1 and TRBJ2-1; TRBD2 matches 7 bases. Germline values: CDR1 SGHRS, CDR2 YFSETQ. Unmatched junction bases numbered 4, after V lost 0 bases and J lost 4 bases. The CDR3 is made up of 15 amino acids. In nucleotides, the CDR3 is TGCGCCAGCAGCTTGGGCGGGAGCTTTTACAATGAGCAGTTCTTC. It codes for CASSLGGSFYNEQFF.

The chain links TRBV11-2 to TRBJ2-1; 8 nucleotides align to TRBD2. The length of the CDR3 is 16 residues. The trim removed 4 bases at V and 0 bases at J, leaving 5 bases unmatched. Germline CDR1 is SGHAT and CDR2 is FQNNGV. The CDR3 DNA follows: TGTGCCAGCAGCTCAACCGGGACTAGCTCCTACAATGAGCAGTTCTTC. It yields the protein CASSSTGTSSYNEQFF. Full variable domain (outside the CDR3, taken from reference TRBV11-2 and TRBJ2-1): EAGVAQSPRYKIIEKRQSVAFWCNPISGHATLYWYQQILGQGPKLLIQFQNNGVVDDSQLPKDRFSAERLKGVDSTLKIQPAKLEDSAVYLCASSSTGTSSYNEQFFGPGTRLTVL.

This clone was detected once. The chain recombines TRBV29-1 with TRBJ2-5; 8 nucleotides match TRBD1. The V gene's germline CDR1 is SQVTM and CDR2 ANQGSEA. V lost 0 bases and J lost 5; bases outside the gene matches: 5. The CDR3 spans 14 residues. The CDR3 sequence is CSVEDRRDRETQYF. The DNA of the CDR3 is TGCAGCGTTGAAGATCGGAGGGACAGGGAGACCCAGTACTTC.

This clone was seen a single time. This chain connects TRBV18 to TRBJ2-7, with 12 bases lining up with TRBD1. CDR3 length: 14 residues. CDR1 is KGHSH and CDR2 is LQKENI in the germline V gene. V lost 3 bases to trimming and J lost 6 bases; unmatched junction nucleotides: 3. The CDR3 sequence is CASSPGQGAGEQYF. DNA for the CDR3: TGTGCCAGCTCACCGGGACAGGGGGCGGGCGAGCAGTACTTC.

The CDR3 DNA reads TGTGCCAGCAGGAAACCGAGTGAATTGAACACTGAAGCTTTCTTT. This gives the protein CASRKPSELNTEAFF. The chain is built from TRBV28 and TRBJ1-1; D is unresolved. Germline V lookup: CDR1 MDHEN, CDR2 SYDVKM. Trimming cost V 6 bases and J 0 bases, with 14 bases left between them. The CDR3 has 15 residues. Based on the CDR3 plus reference TRBV28 and TRBJ1-1, the full variable domain is DVKVTQSSRYLVKRTGEKVFLECVQDMDHENMFWYRQDPGLGLRLIYFSYDVKMKEKGDIPEGYSVSREKKERFSLILESASTNQTSMYLCASRKPSELNTEAFFGQGTRLTVV.

The V gene is TRBV7-9, the J gene TRBJ2-1, with a possible D match to TRBD2 (5 bases). Germline loops: CDR1 SEHNR, CDR2 FQNEAQ (reference sequence). V was clipped by 1 base and J by 7 bases, with 14 bases between them. This CDR3 is built from 15 residues. CDR3 region: CASSLGAYGINEQFF. CDR3 nucleotides: TGTGCCAGCAGCTTAGGTGCATACGGGATTAATGAGCAGTTCTTC.

The chain combines TRBV29-1 with TRBJ2-3; perhaps TRBD2 as D (5 bases). Germline loops: CDR1 SQVTM, CDR2 ANQGSEA. V lost 6 bases, J lost 2 bases, and 15 bases lay in between. CDR3 length: 14 residues. The CDR3 DNA reads as TGCAGCGTACCCGGAGGAGCGGTCACAGATACGCAGTATTTT. Translating gives CSVPGGAVTDTQYF.

The chain combines TRBV14 with TRBJ2-1, with D tentatively TRBD1 (6 bases). The CDR3 extends over 16 amino acids. Germline V gene data show CDR1 as SGHDN and CDR2 as FVKESK. V lost 5 bases to trimming and J lost 3 bases, with 17 bases between them. CDR3 DNA sequence: TGTGCCAGCAGCACGCGGACAGAGAGCCTCTACAATGAGCAGTTCTTC. It encodes CASSTRTESLYNEQFF.

The chain has TRBV30 and TRBJ2-3; 12 bases line up with TRBD2. Trimming at V came to 1 base and at J to 2 bases, leaving 4 bases not matched to a gene. Germline assignment: CDR1 GTSNPN and CDR2 SVGIG (reference sequence). The CDR3 contains 16 residues. The CDR3 DNA follows: TGTGCCTGGAGTGAGGGACTAGCGGGCCACACAGATACGCAGTATTTT. Translation gives CAWSEGLAGHTDTQYF.

The chain carries TRBV18 and TRBJ2-7, with TRBD1 matching over 11 bases. CDR3 length: 18 residues. The germline V gene encodes CDR1 KGHSH and CDR2 LQKENI. V shed 4 bases, J shed 5 bases, and the junction held 16 bases outside the gene matches. The DNA for the CDR3 is TGTGCCAGCTCACGAATTAATGGACAGGGGGCCACGATTAACGAGCAGTACTTC. It translates to CASSRINGQGATINEQYF.